This TCR beta chain was identified in a study of blood T cell repertoires in COVID-19 (dated by TCRdb to 2018 to 2021). As for the study more broadly: Samples covering the acute and convalescent phases of COVID-19 were provided by collaborators in the United States, Italy and Spain. The prospective study material was composed of cDNA or gDNA derived from T cells, B-cell-depleted T cells, or PBMCs. Subjects who had been exposed to COVID-19, were actively infected with it, or had recovered from it provided the deeply sampled blood TCRbeta repertoires that made up the dataset. The repertoires were released in a freely available public database meant as a resource for research on the immune response to SARS-CoV-2. Samples were obtained from the ongoing ImmuneRACE study (first 160 participants) and from 1,254 subjects provided by 6 global collaborators. The sample metadata nearly always contained a de-identified subject ID, COVID-19 status, age in years and sex. HLA class I and class II types, where available, came from metadata supplied by the sample provider rather than from assay-based typing.

Study-level results and caveats: The amount of clinical and demographic metadata varied by source and participant and was provided uncurated.

As regards this clone: Its antigen specificity is not known. No quality values exist for individual bases; no much larger clone is one base distant.

Participants in the prospective study were aged about 18 to 95 years, lived in some 24 United States geographic areas, and enrolled through a virtual design. In the prospective study, cohorts were assigned on the basis of participant-reported clinical history obtained from a screening survey and a study questionnaire. ImmuneRACE Cohort 3 recovered participants were defined by two consecutive negative NP/OP PCR tests, healthcare professional clearance, or symptom resolution. Mobile phlebotomists in the prospective study collected whole blood, serum and a nasopharyngeal or oropharyngeal swab from every participant. Over a roughly 2-month period, participants in the prospective study had the option of providing additional blood draws and questionnaires. Blood samples from the prospective study were shipped frozen or at room temperature prior to DNA extraction. The CDR3 runs 14 residues from the cysteine to the phenylalanine. Of the read, only the CDR3 DNA is kept; its 42 bases are in frame from base 1. Looking up the germline V gene (reference sequence) yields CDR1 LNHDA and CDR2 SQIVND. Relative to germline, V is missing 7 bases and J is missing 2 bases, with 8 bases of the junction outside any gene match.

TCRbeta CDR3 regions were amplified from genomic DNA by means of the immunoSEQ Assay, a bias-controlled multiplex PCR. As for the original processing: The number of nucleated cells in each sample was estimated by amplification of reference gene primers within the assay. To quantify the absolute abundance of each unique TCRbeta CDR3 rearrangement, sequence reads were collapsed and filtered. For each sample, productive Simpson clonality was calculated as the square root of Simpson's diversity index over productive rearrangements. Sourced from immuneACCESS, this table was stored by TCRdb with only in-frame sequences that have V and J called. A share of the clones is absent; for the studies checked, an unresolved V gene accounts for under half, and the remainder has no known explanation. V, J and clone size derive from that table, while D and trimming were established from the DNA sequence. Present in this sample are more than 250,000 clones, roughly 85% of which were seen just once. In total, the top ten clones hold under 7% of the sample.

Rearrangement joined TRBV19 to TRBJ2-7; 7 central nucleotides agree with TRBD2. Sequenced sample: PBMCs or T cells enriched from blood (not recorded which). The clonotype was recovered from a woman in her 40s who had recovered from COVID-19. The CDR3 region: CASTDPGRPYEQYF. The nucleotide sequence reads TGTGCCAGTACTGACCCCGGGAGGCCCTACGAGCAGTACTTC.